This T cell receptor (beta chain) was identified during a study of blood T cell repertoires in COVID-19. Study at large: COVID-19 samples, acute and convalescent, were from the United States, Italy and Spain. PBMCs, B-cell-depleted T cells, or T cells were the source of the cDNA or gDNA that made up the material.

The CDR3 spans 14 residues. V gave up 3 bases and J gave up 5 bases; unmatched junction bases: 4. Germline values: CDR1 LNHDA, CDR2 SQIVND (reference sequence). The assay was immunoSEQ multiplex PCR, and TCRdb's table has in-frame clones only and misses some. The sample records approximately 110,000 clones, 92% being singletons. This TCR was sampled from a man aged 45 to 65 with COVID-19, enrolled during active disease. This chain links TRBV19 with TRBJ2-5; the match to TRBD2 covers 9 bases. The sequencing sample was made of peripheral blood. CDR3 sequence reads: CASSMGLARETQYF. The CDR3 coding sequence is TGTGCCAGTAGTATGGGACTAGCTAGGGAGACCCAGTACTTC. Full variable domain (rest looked up from reference TRBV19 and TRBJ2-5): DGGITQSPKYLFRKEGQNVTLSCEQNLNHDAMYWYRQDPGQGLRLIYYSQIVNDFQKGDIAEGYSVSREKKESFPLTVTSAQKNPTAFYLCASSMGLARETQYFGPGTRLLVL.